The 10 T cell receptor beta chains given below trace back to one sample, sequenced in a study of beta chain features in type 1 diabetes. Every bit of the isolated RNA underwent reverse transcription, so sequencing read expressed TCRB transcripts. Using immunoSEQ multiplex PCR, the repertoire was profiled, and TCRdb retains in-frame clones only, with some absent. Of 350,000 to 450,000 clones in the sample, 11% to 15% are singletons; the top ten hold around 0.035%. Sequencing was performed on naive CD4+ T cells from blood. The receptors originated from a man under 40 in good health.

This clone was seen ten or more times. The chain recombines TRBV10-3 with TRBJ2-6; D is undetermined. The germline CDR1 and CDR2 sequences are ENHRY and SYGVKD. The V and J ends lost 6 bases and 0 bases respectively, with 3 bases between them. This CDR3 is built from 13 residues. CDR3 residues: CAISSSGANVLTF. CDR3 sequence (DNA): TGTGCCATCAGCAGCTCTGGGGCCAACGTCCTGACTTTC.

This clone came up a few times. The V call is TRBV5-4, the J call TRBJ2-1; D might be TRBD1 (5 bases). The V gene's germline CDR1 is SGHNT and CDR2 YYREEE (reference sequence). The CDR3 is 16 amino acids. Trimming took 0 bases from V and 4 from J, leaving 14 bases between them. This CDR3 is CASSLEVVGAYNEQFF. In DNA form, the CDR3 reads TGTGCCAGCAGCTTGGAGGTAGTTGGGGCTTACAATGAGCAGTTCTTC.

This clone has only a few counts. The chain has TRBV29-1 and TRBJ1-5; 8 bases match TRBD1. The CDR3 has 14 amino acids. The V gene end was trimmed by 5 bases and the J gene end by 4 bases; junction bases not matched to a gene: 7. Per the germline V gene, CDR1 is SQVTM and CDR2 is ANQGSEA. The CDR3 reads CSVTTGVGNQPQHF. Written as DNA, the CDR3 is TGCAGCGTTACGACAGGGGTCGGGAATCAGCCCCAGCATTTT.

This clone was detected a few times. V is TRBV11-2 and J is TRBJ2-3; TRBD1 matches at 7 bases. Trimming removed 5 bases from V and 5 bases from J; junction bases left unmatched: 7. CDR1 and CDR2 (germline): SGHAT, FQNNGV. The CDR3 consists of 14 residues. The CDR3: CASSPKRGRDTQYF. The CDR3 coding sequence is TGTGCCAGCAGCCCCAAGAGGGGGCGAGATACGCAGTATTTT.

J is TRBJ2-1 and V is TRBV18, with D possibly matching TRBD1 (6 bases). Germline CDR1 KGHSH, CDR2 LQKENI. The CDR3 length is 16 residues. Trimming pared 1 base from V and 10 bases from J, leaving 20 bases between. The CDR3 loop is CASSPLHGTSPAEQFF. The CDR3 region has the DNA TGTGCCAGCTCACCACTTCATGGGACATCCCCCGCGGAGCAGTTCTTC. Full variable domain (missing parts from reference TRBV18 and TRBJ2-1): NAGVMQNPRHLVRRRGQEARLRCSPMKGHSHVYWYRQLPEEGLKFMVYLQKENIIDESGMPKERFSAEFPKEGPSILRIQQVVRGDSAAYFCASSPLHGTSPAEQFFGPGTRLTVL.

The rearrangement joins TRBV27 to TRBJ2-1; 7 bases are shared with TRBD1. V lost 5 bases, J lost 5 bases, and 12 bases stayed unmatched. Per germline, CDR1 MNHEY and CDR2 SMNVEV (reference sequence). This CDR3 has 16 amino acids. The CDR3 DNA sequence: TGTGCCAGCAGTGCAAGGACAGGCCCCATTCACAATGAGCAGTTCTTC. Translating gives CASSARTGPIHNEQFF.

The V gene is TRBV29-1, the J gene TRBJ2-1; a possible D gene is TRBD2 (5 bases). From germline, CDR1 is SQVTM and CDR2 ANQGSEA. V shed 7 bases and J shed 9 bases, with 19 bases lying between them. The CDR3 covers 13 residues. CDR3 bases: TGCAGCGGCGACTGGAAGAGGGCGGGTGAGCAGTTCTTC. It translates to CSGDWKRAGEQFF.

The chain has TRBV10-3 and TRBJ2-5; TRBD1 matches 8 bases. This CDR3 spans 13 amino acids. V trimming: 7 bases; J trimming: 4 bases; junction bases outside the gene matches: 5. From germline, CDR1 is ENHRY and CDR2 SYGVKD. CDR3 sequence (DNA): TGTGCCATCAAGGGGACAGGTCCAGAGACCCAGTACTTC. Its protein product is CAIKGTGPETQYF.

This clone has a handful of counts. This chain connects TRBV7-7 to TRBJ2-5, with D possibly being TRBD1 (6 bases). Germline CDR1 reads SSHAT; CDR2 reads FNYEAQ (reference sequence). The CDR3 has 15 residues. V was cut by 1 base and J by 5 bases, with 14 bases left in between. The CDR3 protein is CASSLGTATMETQYF. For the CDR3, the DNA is TGTGCCAGCAGCTTAGGGACAGCGACTATGGAGACCCAGTACTTC.

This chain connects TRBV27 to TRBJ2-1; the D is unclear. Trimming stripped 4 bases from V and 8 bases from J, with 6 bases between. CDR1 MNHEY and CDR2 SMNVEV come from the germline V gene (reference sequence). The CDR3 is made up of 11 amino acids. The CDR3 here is CASSSVYEQFF. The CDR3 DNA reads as TGTGCCAGCAGTTCGGTATATGAGCAGTTCTTC.